Each of the 23 T cell receptor beta chains below was sequenced from the same sample in a study of graft-versus-host responses after intestinal transplantation. Produced via immunoSEQ multiplex PCR; TCRdb's table is partial and in-frame only. The sample includes 78,000 or so clones, around 87% seen only once; the top ten take around 8%. Antigen specificity for these receptors is unknown. Sequences were derived from unstimulated CD8+ T cells sorted from spleen or lymph node cells, sampled before transplant. The receptors originated from a human donor who was the organ donor for an intestinal transplant.

The chain couples TRBV2 to TRBJ1-2; D gene unclear. Trimming pared 3 bases from V and 0 bases from J, leaving 11 bases between. This CDR3 is built from 15 residues. Germline V CDR1 and CDR2: SNHLY, FYNNEI. This CDR3 reads CASSEFHSTNYGYTF. CDR3 nucleotide sequence: TGTGCCAGCAGTGAGTTTCATTCCACTAACTATGGCTACACCTTC.

The chain carries TRBV6-1 and TRBJ2-5; TRBD1 aligns across 7 bases. The J call may be faulty, since TRBJ2-7 better matches the DNA end. The germline CDR1 and CDR2 sequences are MNHNS and SASEGT. The CDR3 totals 14 residues. CDR3 residues: CASSLGQEHYEQYF. Here the CDR3 DNA reads TGTGCCAGCTCCTTAGGACAGGAACACTACGAGCAGTACTTC.

The chain combines TRBV11-2 with TRBJ2-7; TRBD1 agrees at 12 bases. The length of the CDR3 is 18 residues. Germline V gene lookup returns CDR1 SGHAT and CDR2 FQNNGV. V lost 1 base and J lost 3; bases outside the gene matches: 10. CDR3 in amino acids: CASSLVSGTGGSVYEQYF. In DNA, the CDR3 is TGTGCCAGCAGCTTAGTTTCCGGGACAGGGGGCTCGGTCTACGAGCAGTACTTC. The whole variable domain, remainder taken from reference TRBV11-2 and TRBJ2-7, is EAGVAQSPRYKIIEKRQSVAFWCNPISGHATLYWYQQILGQGPKLLIQFQNNGVVDDSQLPKDRFSAERLKGVDSTLKIQPAKLEDSAVYLCASSLVSGTGGSVYEQYFGPGTRLTVT.

The CDR3: CSVAGGFRTRTQYF. The CDR3 bases are TGCAGCGTCGCGGGAGGGTTCAGGACCAGGACCCAGTACTTC. The V call is TRBV29-1, the J call TRBJ2-5; 9 bases line up with TRBD2. Trimming cost V 6 bases and J 7 bases; bases outside gene matches: 12. CDR3 length: 14 amino acids. The V gene's germline CDR1 is SQVTM and CDR2 ANQGSEA.

This chain uses TRBV28 with TRBJ2-1; TRBD1 agrees at 8 bases. Germline V gene data show CDR1 as MDHEN and CDR2 as SYDVKM. The CDR3 spans 15 residues. Trimming took 2 bases from V and 4 from J; bases not matched to a gene: 4. The CDR3 reads CASSLRQGAYNEQFF. For the CDR3, the DNA is TGTGCCAGCAGTTTACGTCAGGGGGCATACAATGAGCAGTTCTTC.

V gene TRBV10-2 combines with J gene TRBJ2-7; D call uncertain. Germline V gene lookup returns CDR1 WSHSY and CDR2 SAAADI. The CDR3 contains 11 residues. V was shortened by 4 bases and J by 0 bases, with 1 base between the two germline ends. The CDR3 DNA reads TGCGCCAGCAGTGTCTCCTACGAGCAGTACTTC. Encoded protein: CASSVSYEQYF.

This chain links TRBV12-5 with TRBJ1-2; weak D call: TRBD1 (6 bases). From germline, CDR1 is LGHNT and CDR2 FRNRAP. This CDR3 spans 15 amino acids. Trimming took off 6 bases at V and 6 bases at J, with 20 bases between the two ends. CDR3 bases: TGTGCTAGTGGGTTTTTCGGACAGAACATACATGGCTACACCTTC. Protein: CASGFFGQNIHGYTF.

The rearrangement links TRBV30 to TRBJ2-7; D is perhaps TRBD1 (6 bases). V lost 7 bases and J lost 0, with 10 bases in between. The CDR3 has 12 amino acids. Germline-derived CDR1 and CDR2 are GTSNPN and SVGIG (reference sequence). CDR3 sequence reads: CALQGSSYEQYF. The CDR3 coding sequence is TGTGCCTTACAGGGAAGCTCCTACGAGCAGTACTTC.

The chain has TRBV19 and TRBJ2-6, with D uncertain. This CDR3 is built from 12 residues. Trimming pared 11 bases from V and 0 bases from J, leaving 5 bases between. From germline, CDR1 is LNHDA and CDR2 SQIVND (reference sequence). This CDR3 reads CAADSGANVLTF. The CDR3 nucleotides are TGTGCCGCAGACTCTGGGGCCAACGTCCTGACTTTC. Drawing the rest from reference TRBV19 and TRBJ2-6, the complete variable domain is DGGITQSPKYLFRKEGQNVTLSCEQNLNHDAMYWYRQDPGQGLRLIYYSQIVNDFQKGDIAEGYSVSREKKESFPLTVTSAQKNPTAFYLCAADSGANVLTFGAGSRLTVL.

The CDR3 nucleotides are TGTGCCAGCAGTTCATTGTTTGATTTAGATGGCTACACCTTC. This encodes CASSSLFDLDGYTF. The chain carries TRBV27 and TRBJ1-2; the D is unclear. The CDR3 extends over 14 amino acids. Germline V gene sequence: CDR1 MNHEY, CDR2 SMNVEV (reference sequence). The V and J ends lost 4 bases and 6 bases respectively, with 15 bases between them.

The chain combines TRBV27 with TRBJ1-2; D uncertain. Trimming left V 3 bases short and J 2 bases short, with 13 bases between. Germline CDR1 MNHEY, CDR2 SMNVEV (reference sequence). The CDR3 is made up of 15 amino acids. The CDR3, as DNA: TGTGCCAGCAGTTTTCGCGGACCGGGGAACTATGGCTACACCTTC. It yields the protein CASSFRGPGNYGYTF.

V is TRBV4-3 and J is TRBJ2-7; D is uncertain. This CDR3 region has 15 residues. Trimming left V 0 bases short and J 3 bases short, with 12 bases between. The germline V gene has CDR1 LGHNA and CDR2 YSLEER. Here the CDR3 DNA reads TGCGCCAGCAGCCAAGAGCGGACCTCAGGCTACGAGCAGTACTTC. This gives the protein CASSQERTSGYEQYF.

This chain connects TRBV25-1 to TRBJ1-1, with 7 bases aligning to TRBD1. V was clipped by 5 bases and J by 4 bases; unmatched bases: 7. Per the germline V gene, CDR1 is MGHDK and CDR2 is SYGVNS. The CDR3 runs to 14 residues. The CDR3 reads CASSHRGEVTEAFF. CDR3 DNA sequence: TGTGCCAGCAGTCACAGGGGAGAAGTCACTGAAGCTTTCTTT. Based on the CDR3 plus reference TRBV25-1 and TRBJ1-1, the full variable domain is EADIYQTPRYLVIGTGKKITLECSQTMGHDKMYWYQQDPGMELHLIHYSYGVNSTEKGDLSSESTVSRIRTEHFPLTLESARPSHTSQYLCASSHRGEVTEAFFGQGTRLTVV.

The rearrangement links TRBV5-6 to TRBJ2-6; D could derive from TRBD1 or TRBD2 (5 bases each). There are 19 residues in the CDR3. V shed 4 bases and J shed 0 bases, with 20 bases lying between them. The germline V gene encodes CDR1 SGHDT and CDR2 YYEEEE. The CDR3 DNA is TGTGCCAGCAGCAACGAATTTCCGGGACGCCTCTCTGGGGCCAACGTCCTGACTTTC. Amino acid sequence: CASSNEFPGRLSGANVLTF.

This chain joins TRBV6-6 and TRBJ2-3, with D perhaps TRBD1 (5 bases). Germline V gene data show CDR1 as MNHNY and CDR2 as SVGAGI (reference sequence). This CDR3 has 14 amino acids. The V and J ends lost 7 bases and 2 bases respectively, with 13 bases between them. CDR3: CASTHQGTTDTQYF. The DNA for the CDR3 is TGTGCCAGCACCCACCAGGGAACCACAGATACGCAGTATTTT.

The count of this clone is one. The gene calls are TRBV9 and TRBJ2-3; D not certain. The CDR3 loop spans 14 amino acids. Between the trimmed V and J ends, which lost 0 bases and 3 bases, there was a span of 8 bases. In germline, CDR1 is SGDLS, CDR2 YYNGEE. The chain's CDR3 is CASSVAYTTDTQYF. DNA of the CDR3: TGTGCCAGCAGCGTAGCCTACACTACAGATACGCAGTATTTT.

This chain links TRBV5-4 with TRBJ1-2, with D perhaps matching TRBD1 (6 bases). The V end was cut by 10 bases, the J end by 4 bases, with 17 bases between. The CDR3 has 13 residues. CDR1 is SGHNT and CDR2 is YYREEE in the germline V gene (reference sequence). This chain's CDR3 is CALSSGDFYGYTF. The CDR3 DNA sequence: TGTGCCTTATCCTCAGGGGACTTCTATGGCTACACCTTC.

The V call is TRBV5-1, the J call TRBJ2-5; 8 nucleotides match TRBD1. The J call may be mistaken, given a closer DNA end match to TRBJ2-7. This CDR3 region has 16 residues. CDR1 SGHRS and CDR2 YFSETQ come from the germline V gene. The CDR3 sequence is CASSFSPGQVSYEQYF. The CDR3, as DNA: TGCGCCAGCAGCTTTTCGCCGGGACAGGTCTCCTACGAGCAGTACTTC.

This sequence joins TRBV15 and TRBJ1-2; possibly TRBD1 for D (5 bases). The germline V gene has CDR1 LNHNV and CDR2 YYDKDF (reference sequence). There are 17 residues in the CDR3. The V end lost 0 bases, the J end lost 4 bases, and 18 bases lay between the germline ends. As DNA, the CDR3 is TGTGCCACCAGCAGAGACCGGGACGGAGGGTCTACCTATGGCTACACCTTC. Translated: CATSRDRDGGSTYGYTF.

This clone was recorded at least ten times. The chain uses TRBV2 and TRBJ2-7, with D tentatively TRBD2 (7 bases). V was pared by 2 bases and J by 7 bases, with 18 bases between. The germline V gene encodes CDR1 SNHLY and CDR2 FYNNEI. This CDR3 comprises 15 residues. The CDR3 DNA reads TGTGCCAGCAGTGAAATGTATGGGGGGGCAGAGGAGCAGTACTTC. Protein sequence: CASSEMYGGAEEQYF.

The chain is built from TRBV19 and TRBJ1-2; 11 positions match TRBD1. This CDR3 contains 14 residues. Trimming at V came to 5 bases and at J to 6 bases, leaving 5 bases not matched to a gene. Germline CDR1 and CDR2: LNHDA and SQIVND (reference sequence). CDR3 bases: TGTGCCAGTAGTTACGGGACAGGGGGTAATGGCTACACCTTC. Residues: CASSYGTGGNGYTF.

The rearrangement joins TRBV7-2 to TRBJ1-2; no firm D call. This CDR3 is 15 amino acids long. Trimming shortened V by 0 bases and J by 4 bases, and 12 bases separated the two germline ends. Germline CDR1 reads SGHTA; CDR2 reads FQGNSA. CDR3 sequence (DNA): TGTGCCAGCAGCTTAGCGAGCATCGGTCTCTATGGCTACACCTTC. It encodes CASSLASIGLYGYTF.

The chain is built from TRBV14 and TRBJ1-5; maybe TRBD1 (5 bases). This CDR3 is built from 13 residues. Germline-derived CDR1 and CDR2 are SGHDN and FVKESK. The V end lost 4 bases, the J end lost 16 bases, and 20 bases lay between the germline ends. CDR3 in amino acids: CASSLGIRDLQHF. The CDR3, as DNA: TGTGCCAGCAGCCTGGGAATCCGGGACCTCCAACATTTT.